The 22 T cell receptor beta chains listed next were all sequenced from one sample in a study of blood T cell repertoires in COVID-19 (dated by TCRdb to the early 2020s). Library preparation employed the immunoSEQ multiplex PCR assay. TCRdb provides this immuneACCESS table in a form limited to in-frame rearrangements. Some clones are lacking; in checked studies, under half of them reflect an unresolved V gene, and why the rest are absent is not known. The sample has about 150,000 clones on record, roughly 85% of them singletons. The top ten clonotypes cover 8.3% of the sample. Sequenced: peripheral blood. The receptors were sampled from a woman between 55 and 75 years old with COVID-19, enrolled during active disease.

The chain joins TRBV6-6 to TRBJ1-3; the D gene is possibly TRBD1 (5 bases). The CDR3 has 15 residues. V was clipped by 3 bases and J by 4 bases, with 13 bases between them. Germline CDR1 is MNHNY and CDR2 is SVGAGI (reference sequence). CDR3 sequence: CASSYLQDSGNTIYF. The CDR3 DNA follows: TGTGCCAGCAGTTATTTACAGGATAGCGGAAACACCATATATTTT.

The J gene is TRBJ1-5, the V gene TRBV12-3 or TRBV12-4; D not resolved. The V end was cut by 3 bases, the J end by 4 bases, with 7 bases between. There are 13 residues in the CDR3. This CDR3 reads CASSFSGNQPQHF. CDR3 sequence (DNA): TGTGCCAGCAGTTTTTCGGGAAATCAGCCCCAGCATTTT.

In DNA, the CDR3 is TGTGCCAGCAGTAAAAACAGGGCTCTGGTCTCACCCCTCCACTTT. Its protein product is CASSKNRALVSPLHF. V is TRBV27 and J is TRBJ1-6; weak D call: TRBD1 (6 bases). V was trimmed by 5 bases and J by 10 bases, leaving 18 bases between them. The V gene's germline CDR1 is MNHEY and CDR2 SMNVEV (reference sequence). The CDR3 totals 15 residues.

In this sample, this clone turned up a few times. The chain recombines TRBV19 with TRBJ1-1, with 7 bases aligning to TRBD1. V gave up 6 bases and J gave up 1 base; unmatched junction bases: 11. This CDR3 is 16 amino acids long. Germline lookup yields CDR1 LNHDA and CDR2 SQIVND (reference sequence). This chain's CDR3 is CASRPWFGTANTEAFF. The CDR3 DNA sequence: TGTGCCAGTAGACCCTGGTTTGGGACAGCGAACACTGAAGCTTTCTTT.

The CDR3 nucleotides are TGCAGCGCCCACTCTGGAAACACCATATATTTT. Amino acid sequence: CSAHSGNTIYF. The V and J genes are TRBV29-1 and TRBJ1-3, with unresolved D. The CDR3 length is 11 residues. Germline CDR1 reads SQVTM; CDR2 reads ANQGSEA. V was pared by 7 bases and J by 0 bases, with 4 bases between.

V is TRBV10-2 and J is TRBJ1-2; weak D call: TRBD1 (5 bases). V lost 6 bases, J lost 8 bases, and 19 bases lay in between. Germline V gives CDR1 WSHSY, CDR2 SAAADI. This CDR3 spans 14 amino acids. The CDR3 here is CASRDTGTSYGYTF. CDR3 nucleotide sequence: TGCGCCAGCAGGGACACCGGGACTTCCTACGGCTACACCTTC.

CDR3 sequence: CASSISRGEMAFF. CDR3 coding DNA: TGTGCCAGTAGTATCTCCAGGGGGGAAATGGCTTTCTTT. This chain links TRBV19 with TRBJ1-1, with TRBD1 matching 7 bases. Trimming cost V 3 bases and J 11 bases; bases outside gene matches: 9. The CDR3 loop spans 13 amino acids. The germline V gene encodes CDR1 LNHDA and CDR2 SQIVND (reference sequence).

The V call is TRBV9, the J call TRBJ2-7; 9 bases line up with TRBD1. The germline gives CDR1 SGDLS, CDR2 YYNGEE. V gave up 3 bases and J gave up 3 bases; unmatched junction bases: 13. The CDR3 is made up of 17 amino acids. The CDR3 sequence is CASSAGPGTGPLYEQYF. The CDR3 DNA reads TGTGCCAGCAGCGCTGGTCCCGGGACAGGGCCCCTCTACGAGCAGTACTTC.

The chain links TRBV7-9 to TRBJ1-2, with TRBD1 matching 9 bases. CDR3 length equals 15 residues. The ends lost 1 base at V and 5 bases at J; junction bases unmatched: 5. The germline gives CDR1 SEHNR, CDR2 FQNEAQ (reference sequence). As DNA, the CDR3 is TGTGCCAGCAGCTTAGACGGGACAGGGCATTATGGCTACACCTTC. Translated, it gives CASSLDGTGHYGYTF.

This chain joins TRBV19 and TRBJ2-1; TRBD1 might be the D (6 bases). Germline V CDR1 and CDR2: LNHDA, SQIVND (reference sequence). The CDR3 spans 15 residues. Trimming stripped 4 bases from V and 0 bases from J, with 10 bases between. The CDR3 loop reads CASSKQGSSYNEQFF. The CDR3 DNA sequence: TGTGCCAGTAGTAAACAGGGAAGCTCCTACAATGAGCAGTTCTTC.

The chain links TRBV24-1 to TRBJ2-1; D is undetermined. The V end was cut by 6 bases, the J end by 0 bases, with 11 bases between. CDR1 and CDR2 from the germline V gene are KGHDR and SFDVKD. The CDR3 loop spans 15 amino acids. In DNA form, the CDR3 reads TGTGCCACCAGTCCTCGGTCAACCTCCTACAATGAGCAGTTCTTC. It specifies CATSPRSTSYNEQFF.

A single count supports this clone. The chain couples TRBV6-6 to TRBJ2-3; 14 bases map to TRBD2. J was trimmed by 8 bases and V by 6 bases; bases with no gene match: 10. The CDR3 covers 16 residues. Germline values: CDR1 MNHNY, CDR2 SVGAGI (reference sequence). CDR3 protein: CASSQWTSGGPGTQYF. Written as DNA, the CDR3 is TGTGCCAGCAGCCAATGGACTAGCGGGGGGCCGGGTACGCAGTATTTT.

The chain joins TRBV7-9 to TRBJ1-1, with D possibly TRBD1 on 5 matching bases. CDR1 is SEHNR, CDR2 FQNEAQ, per germline (reference sequence). CDR3 size: 14 residues. V gave up 5 bases and J gave up 4 bases, with 14 bases separating them. CDR3: CASSPSDTGTEAFF. The CDR3 DNA is TGTGCCAGCAGCCCTTCGGACACCGGCACTGAAGCTTTCTTT.

The chain employs TRBV19 and TRBJ1-5, with D possibly matching TRBD1 (5 bases). From germline, CDR1 is LNHDA and CDR2 SQIVND (reference sequence). The CDR3 runs 14 residues. Trimming shortened V by 7 bases and J by 7 bases, and 17 bases separated the two germline ends. The CDR3 loop reads CASNTGWGNQPQHF. The CDR3 DNA reads as TGTGCCAGTAACACAGGATGGGGAAACCAGCCCCAGCATTTT. Based on the CDR3 plus reference TRBV19 and TRBJ1-5, the full variable domain is DGGITQSPKYLFRKEGQNVTLSCEQNLNHDAMYWYRQDPGQGLRLIYYSQIVNDFQKGDIAEGYSVSREKKESFPLTVTSAQKNPTAFYLCASNTGWGNQPQHFGDGTRLSIL.

The rearrangement uses TRBV4-2 and TRBJ2-5; D is possibly TRBD1 (6 bases). CDR1 and CDR2 (germline): LGHNA, YNFKEQ. V lost 0 bases and J lost 2, with 7 bases in between. The CDR3 runs 14 residues. The CDR3 region is CASSQDGQQETQYF. The CDR3 DNA sequence: TGTGCCAGCAGCCAAGACGGACAGCAAGAGACCCAGTACTTC.

The V call is TRBV6-1, the J call TRBJ2-1, with D unresolved. Deletions cut 2 bases from V and 0 bases from J, with 14 bases between. Germline values: CDR1 MNHNS, CDR2 SASEGT. CDR3 size: 17 residues. CDR3 sequence (DNA): TGTGCCAGCAGTGAAAGGAACAGTCAGAGCTCCTACAATGAGCAGTTCTTC. Its protein is CASSERNSQSSYNEQFF.

The rearrangement uses TRBV9 and TRBJ2-3; 7 bases fit TRBD1. CDR3 size: 14 residues. V was pared by 4 bases and J by 3 bases, with 5 bases of the junction left unmatched. Germline V lookup: CDR1 SGDLS, CDR2 YYNGEE. CDR3 amino acids: CASSSGGGTDTQYF. CDR3 DNA sequence: TGTGCCAGCAGCTCAGGGGGTGGAACAGATACGCAGTATTTT. The full variable domain, its missing parts supplied by reference TRBV9 and TRBJ2-3, is DSGVTQTPKHLITATGQRVTLRCSPRSGDLSVYWYQQSLDQGLQFLIQYYNGEERAKGNILERFSAQQFPDLHSELNLSSLELGDSALYFCASSSGGGTDTQYFGPGTRLTVL.

The V and J genes are TRBV3-1 (or the pseudogene TRBV3-2) and TRBJ1-1, with 7 nucleotides matching TRBD1. Losses at the gene ends were 4 bases for V and 5 bases for J; bases not matched to a gene: 7. CDR1 and CDR2 (germline): LGHDT, YNNKEL (reference sequence). The CDR3 runs 14 residues. CDR3 protein: CASSLGQAKTEAFF. DNA for the CDR3: TGTGCCAGCAGCCTTGGACAGGCTAAGACTGAAGCTTTCTTT.

The chain has TRBV2 and TRBJ2-3; D may be TRBD2 (5 bases). The CDR3 totals 14 residues. Germline V gene lookup returns CDR1 SNHLY and CDR2 FYNNEI. V lost 8 bases, J lost 1 base, and 13 bases lay in between. The CDR3 DNA is TGTGCCAGCCAACTTGGGCGGGGCACAGATACGCAGTATTTT. Translating it yields CASQLGRGTDTQYF. The entire variable domain, with the rest obtained from reference TRBV2 and TRBJ2-3, is as follows: EPEVTQTPSHQVTQMGQEVILRCVPISNHLYFYWYRQILGQKVEFLVSFYNNEISEKSEIFDDQFSVERPDGSNFTLKIRSTKLEDSAMYFCASQLGRGTDTQYFGPGTRLTVL.

This chain joins TRBV6-2 or TRBV6-3 and TRBJ2-1; perhaps TRBD1 as D (6 bases). V gave up 3 bases and J gave up 7 bases, with 16 bases separating them. CDR1 is MNHEY, CDR2 SVGEGT, per germline. This CDR3 spans 15 amino acids. CDR3 loop: CASSYGAQGRNEQFF. In DNA, the CDR3 is TGTGCCAGCAGTTATGGGGCACAGGGTAGGAATGAGCAGTTCTTC.

The V gene is TRBV10-3, the J gene TRBJ2-4; 7 nucleotides match TRBD1. The germline V gene encodes CDR1 ENHRY and CDR2 SYGVKD. The CDR3 has 13 residues. The junction had 6 bases not matched to a gene; V was cut back by 5 bases and J by 8 bases. CDR3 coding DNA: TGTGCCATCAGTACAGGGGCAGGGGACATTCAGTACTTC. It encodes CAISTGAGDIQYF.

This chain joins TRBV5-1 and TRBJ1-4; D remains ambiguous. This CDR3 has 17 amino acids. Trimming removed 3 bases at V and 0 bases at J, with 15 bases between. Germline lookup yields CDR1 SGHRS and CDR2 YFSETQ. The CDR3 here is CASSSSLPGTTNEKLFF. The DNA for the CDR3 is TGCGCCAGCAGCTCGAGTCTACCGGGAACAACTAATGAAAAACTGTTTTTT.